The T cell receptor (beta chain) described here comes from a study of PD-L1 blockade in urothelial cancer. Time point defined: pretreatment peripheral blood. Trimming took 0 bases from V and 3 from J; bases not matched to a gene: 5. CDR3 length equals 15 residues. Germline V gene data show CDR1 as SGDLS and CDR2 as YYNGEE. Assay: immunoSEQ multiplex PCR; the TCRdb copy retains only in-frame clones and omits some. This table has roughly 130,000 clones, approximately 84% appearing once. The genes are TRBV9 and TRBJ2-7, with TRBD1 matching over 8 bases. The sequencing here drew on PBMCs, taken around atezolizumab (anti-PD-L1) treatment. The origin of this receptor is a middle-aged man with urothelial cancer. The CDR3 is CASSVGQGAYYEQYF. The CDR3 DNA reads TGTGCCAGCAGCGTAGGTCAGGGGGCCTACTACGAGCAGTACTTC.